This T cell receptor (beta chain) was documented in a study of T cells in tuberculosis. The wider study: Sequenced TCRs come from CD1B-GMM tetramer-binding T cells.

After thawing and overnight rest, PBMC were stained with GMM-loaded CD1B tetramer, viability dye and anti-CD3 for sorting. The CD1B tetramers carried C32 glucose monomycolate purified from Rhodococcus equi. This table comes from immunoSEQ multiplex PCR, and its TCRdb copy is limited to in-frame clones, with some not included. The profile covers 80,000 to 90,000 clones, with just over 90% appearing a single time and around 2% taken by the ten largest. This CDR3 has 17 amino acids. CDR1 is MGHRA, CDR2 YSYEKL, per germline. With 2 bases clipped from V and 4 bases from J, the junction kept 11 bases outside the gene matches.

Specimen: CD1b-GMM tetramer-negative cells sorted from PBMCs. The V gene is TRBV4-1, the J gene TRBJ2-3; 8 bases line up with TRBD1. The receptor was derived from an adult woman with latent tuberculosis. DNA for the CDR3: TGCGCCAGCAGCCAATCTGGACAGGGAATCTCTCCAGATACGCAGTATTTT. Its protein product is CASSQSGQGISPDTQYF.